These T cell receptor beta chains were read from a single sample in a study of follicular helper T cells after annual influenza vaccination. Profiling relied on immunoSEQ multiplex PCR, and the TCRdb table lists in-frame clones only, not all of them. The sample includes 4,000 to 5,500 clones, 83% seen only once; the top ten take over 1%. Specimen: CXCR5+ CD38- circulating T follicular helper cells from blood, collected 7 days after influenza vaccination. The receptor set was obtained from an adult who received the influenza vaccine. Each CDR3 is given with its conserved first and last residue.

CDR3aa: CSASQEDTQYF
j_gene: TRBJ2-3
v_gene: TRBV20-1

CDR3aa: CASSPRAGWDFSGNTIYF
j_gene: TRBJ1-3
v_gene: TRBV19

CDR3aa: CASSFTGPGNTIYF
j_gene: TRBJ1-3
v_gene: TRBV27

CDR3aa: CASSPPRGRNTEAFF
j_gene: TRBJ1-1
v_gene: TRBV7-6

CDR3aa: CASSILGRSNYGYTF
j_gene: TRBJ1-2
v_gene: TRBV19

CDR3aa: CASSGRGNTEAFF
j_gene: TRBJ1-1
v_gene: TRBV19

CDR3aa: CASSLGENTEAFF
j_gene: TRBJ1-1
v_gene: TRBV7-6

CDR3aa: CASSSPLGGQPQHF
j_gene: TRBJ1-5
v_gene: TRBV5-8

CDR3aa: CASNFNSGAGATEAFF
j_gene: TRBJ1-1
v_gene: TRBV4-1

CDR3aa: CASTPGSGANVLTF
j_gene: TRBJ2-6
v_gene: TRBV11-2

CDR3aa: CASSPGGQETQYF
j_gene: TRBJ2-5
v_gene: TRBV5-4

CDR3aa: CASSPETGLMNTEAFF
j_gene: TRBJ1-1
v_gene: TRBV7-2

CDR3aa: CAISEGENYGYTF
j_gene: TRBJ1-2
v_gene: TRBV10-3

CDR3aa: CASSLNVQGAGGYTF
j_gene: TRBJ1-2
v_gene: TRBV28

CDR3aa: CAIRMGQGDETQYF
j_gene: TRBJ2-5
v_gene: TRBV10-3